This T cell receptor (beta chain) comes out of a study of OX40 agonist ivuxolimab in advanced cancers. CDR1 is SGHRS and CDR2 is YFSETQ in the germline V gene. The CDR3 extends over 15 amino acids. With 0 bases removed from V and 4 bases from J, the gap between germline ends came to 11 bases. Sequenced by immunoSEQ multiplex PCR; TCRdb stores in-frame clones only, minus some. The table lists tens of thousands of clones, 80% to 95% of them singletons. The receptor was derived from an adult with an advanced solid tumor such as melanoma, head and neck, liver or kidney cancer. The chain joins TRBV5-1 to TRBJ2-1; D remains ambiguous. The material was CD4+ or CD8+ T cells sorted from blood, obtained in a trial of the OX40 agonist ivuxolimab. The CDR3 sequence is CASSLVTTQYNEQFF. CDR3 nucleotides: TGCGCCAGCAGCTTGGTCACTACGCAGTACAATGAGCAGTTCTTC.